This is a list of T cell receptor beta chains from one sample in a study of shared T cell receptors in the human thymus. Some clones are missing from TCRdb's copy, which holds only in-frame ones; the method was immunoSEQ multiplex PCR. Among approximately 400,000 clones listed, roughly 94% were seen once. Sequencing was carried out using thymocytes. Source of these receptors: a human donor. Both conserved end residues are part of each CDR3. The D gene is left open where the match is weak. The listing skips clone size in some rows; elsewhere it reads once, few, many or a size class.

-,-,TRBJ2-7,TRBV7-9,TGTGCCAGCAGCTTAGCGTATAGGGAACCCTACGAGCAGTACTTC,CASSLAYREPYEQYF
TRBD1,-,TRBJ2-5,TRBV10-3,TGTGCCATCGGCCCCGGGGACAGGGGTGAGACCCAGTACTTC,CAIGPGDRGETQYF
-,-,TRBJ2-5,TRBV18,TGTGCCAGCTCACGACAGTTAAAAGAGACCCAGTACTTC,CASSRQLKETQYF
TRBD2,-,TRBJ2-4,TRBV28,TGTGCCAGCACCCCGAGAGGTACAGTAGCGGGTCTCAAAAACATTCAGTACTTC,CASTPRGTVAGLKNIQYF
-,-,TRBJ2-7,TRBV28,TGTGCCAGCAGTTACGTACTAGCTGGAACCTACGAGCAGTACTTC,CASSYVLAGTYEQYF
-,-,TRBJ2-5,TRBV10-1,TGCGCCAGCAGTGAGATAGGGCAGGGGCAAGAGACCCAGTACTTC,CASSEIGQGQETQYF
-,-,TRBJ2-3,TRBV4-2,TGTGCCAGCAGCCAGTCAGGGATATCCATCACCAGCACAGATACGCAGTATTTT,CASSQSGISITSTDTQYF
TRBD2,-,TRBJ2-3,TRBV4-1,TGCGCCAGCAGCCACGAAGGACTAGTGAATGAAGATACGCAGTATTTT,CASSHEGLVNEDTQYF
-,few,TRBJ1-2,TRBV15,TGTGCCACCAGCAGAAGAGGGATCCAATATGGCTACACCTTC,CATSRRGIQYGYTF
TRBD2,few,TRBJ2-5,TRBV5-4,TGTGCCAGCATGCACGGGAGGGCCGAGGAGACCCAGTACTTC,CASMHGRAEETQYF
-,-,TRBJ2-1,TRBV19,TGTGCCAGTAGTGAATCGGGACAACCCTGGGAGCAGTTCTTC,CASSESGQPWEQFF
TRBD2,-,TRBJ2-7,TRBV4-1,TGCGCCAGCAGCCAAAGCGGTCAAGGACTAGCGGGAGTCCACGAGCAGTACTTC,CASSQSGQGLAGVHEQYF
-,once,TRBJ2-3,TRBV27,TGTGCCAGCAGTACCTGTAGCACAGATACGCAGTATTTT,CASSTCSTDTQYF
-,-,TRBJ2-7,TRBV6-1,TGTGCCAGCAGGGGCGACTTTGGCCTAATGTACGAGCAGTACTTC,CASRGDFGLMYEQYF
-,-,TRBJ1-1,TRBV5-1,TGCGCCAGCAGCTTGGCCAGGGAGACTGAAGCTTTCTTT,CASSLARETEAFF
TRBD2,-,TRBJ2-1,TRBV18,TGTGCCAGCTCAACAGGGACTAGATACAATGAGCAGTTCTTC,CASSTGTRYNEQFF
TRBD1,once,TRBJ1-5,TRBV14,TGTGCCAGGACAGGGGGCGGCCGGGGTAGGGGCAATCAGCCCCAGCATTTT,CARTGGGRGRGNQPQHF
-,-,TRBJ2-1,TRBV14,TGTGCCAGCAGCCAAGGGTTAGATGGGCAGAACAATGAGCAGTTCTTC,CASSQGLDGQNNEQFF
TRBD1,-,TRBJ2-7,TRBV7-2,TGTGCCAGCAGCTCTCCACCGGAGGGACAGGGGAACGAGCAGTACTTC,CASSSPPEGQGNEQYF
TRBD2,-,TRBJ2-3,TRBV11-3,TGTGCCAGCAGCTTAGCTAGCGGGTTAGATACGCAGTATTTT,CASSLASGLDTQYF
TRBD2,once,TRBJ2-7,TRBV4-1,TGCGCCAGCAGCCAAGAGGCCCCAGCGGGAGGCGACGAGCAGTACTTC,CASSQEAPAGGDEQYF
-,-,TRBJ2-1,TRBV9,TGTGCCAGCAGCATTCAGACTCAAGCCTACAATGAGCAGTTCTTC,CASSIQTQAYNEQFF
-,-,TRBJ1-1,TRBV5-4,TGTGCCAGCAGCTTGGGGGGAAGTATGAACACTGAAGCTTTCTTT,CASSLGGSMNTEAFF
-,once,TRBJ2-1,TRBV6-5,TGTGCCAGCAGTTGGGGTCTAGCGTTCTACAATGAGCAGTTCTTC,CASSWGLAFYNEQFF
-,once,TRBJ1-1,TRBV27,TGTGCCAGCAGTTTATCGCGCCCGGGGATCACTGAAGCTTTCTTT,CASSLSRPGITEAFF
-,-,TRBJ2-2,TRBV7-9,TGTGCCAGCAGCTTCTCAGGGGACACCGGGGAGCTGTTTTTT,CASSFSGDTGELFF
-,-,TRBJ1-4,TRBV6-6,TGTGCCAGCAGGGGGGGAACTAATGAAAAACTGTTTTTT,CASRGGTNEKLFF
-,-,TRBJ2-3,TRBV4-1,TGCGCCAGCAGCCAAGAAAGCGGGAGCACAGATACGCAGTATTTT,CASSQESGSTDTQYF